One sample yielded the 2 T cell receptor beta chains listed below, sequenced in a study of a mutant IDH1 vaccine in newly diagnosed glioma. Described time point: week 11, during vaccination. Each vaccine dose was 300 ug of mutant IDH1 20-mer peptide, with topical imiquimod. Their antigen targets remain unknown. The repertoire was sequenced with immunoSEQ multiplex PCR; TCRdb's copy has only in-frame clones and lacks some. The sample lists 20,000 to 25,000 clones, 70% occurring once. This material consisted of peripheral blood mononuclear cells (PBMCs), taken from a glioma patient whose treatment included an IDH1 peptide vaccine. The receptors originated from a young man with glioma. Some clones in this sample may be carry-over from other donors' samples.

The chain uses TRBV29-1 and TRBJ1-2; 9 positions agree with TRBD1. The CDR3 sequence is 12 residues long. The germline CDR1 and CDR2 sequences are SQVTM and ANQGSEA. V lost 6 bases and J lost 6; bases outside the gene matches: 5. The CDR3 protein is CSVTGGEDGYTF. In DNA, the CDR3 is TGCAGCGTGACAGGGGGAGAGGATGGCTACACCTTC.

The J gene is TRBJ1-6, the V gene TRBV27, with a tentative D call TRBD1 (5 bases). CDR1 and CDR2 (germline): MNHEY, SMNVEV (reference sequence). The V and J ends lost 5 bases and 0 bases respectively, with 11 bases between them. The CDR3 sequence is 16 residues long. For the CDR3, the DNA is TGTGCCAGCAGTCCCGACAGTAGCTCCTATAATTCACCCCTCCACTTT. It encodes CASSPDSSSYNSPLHF.